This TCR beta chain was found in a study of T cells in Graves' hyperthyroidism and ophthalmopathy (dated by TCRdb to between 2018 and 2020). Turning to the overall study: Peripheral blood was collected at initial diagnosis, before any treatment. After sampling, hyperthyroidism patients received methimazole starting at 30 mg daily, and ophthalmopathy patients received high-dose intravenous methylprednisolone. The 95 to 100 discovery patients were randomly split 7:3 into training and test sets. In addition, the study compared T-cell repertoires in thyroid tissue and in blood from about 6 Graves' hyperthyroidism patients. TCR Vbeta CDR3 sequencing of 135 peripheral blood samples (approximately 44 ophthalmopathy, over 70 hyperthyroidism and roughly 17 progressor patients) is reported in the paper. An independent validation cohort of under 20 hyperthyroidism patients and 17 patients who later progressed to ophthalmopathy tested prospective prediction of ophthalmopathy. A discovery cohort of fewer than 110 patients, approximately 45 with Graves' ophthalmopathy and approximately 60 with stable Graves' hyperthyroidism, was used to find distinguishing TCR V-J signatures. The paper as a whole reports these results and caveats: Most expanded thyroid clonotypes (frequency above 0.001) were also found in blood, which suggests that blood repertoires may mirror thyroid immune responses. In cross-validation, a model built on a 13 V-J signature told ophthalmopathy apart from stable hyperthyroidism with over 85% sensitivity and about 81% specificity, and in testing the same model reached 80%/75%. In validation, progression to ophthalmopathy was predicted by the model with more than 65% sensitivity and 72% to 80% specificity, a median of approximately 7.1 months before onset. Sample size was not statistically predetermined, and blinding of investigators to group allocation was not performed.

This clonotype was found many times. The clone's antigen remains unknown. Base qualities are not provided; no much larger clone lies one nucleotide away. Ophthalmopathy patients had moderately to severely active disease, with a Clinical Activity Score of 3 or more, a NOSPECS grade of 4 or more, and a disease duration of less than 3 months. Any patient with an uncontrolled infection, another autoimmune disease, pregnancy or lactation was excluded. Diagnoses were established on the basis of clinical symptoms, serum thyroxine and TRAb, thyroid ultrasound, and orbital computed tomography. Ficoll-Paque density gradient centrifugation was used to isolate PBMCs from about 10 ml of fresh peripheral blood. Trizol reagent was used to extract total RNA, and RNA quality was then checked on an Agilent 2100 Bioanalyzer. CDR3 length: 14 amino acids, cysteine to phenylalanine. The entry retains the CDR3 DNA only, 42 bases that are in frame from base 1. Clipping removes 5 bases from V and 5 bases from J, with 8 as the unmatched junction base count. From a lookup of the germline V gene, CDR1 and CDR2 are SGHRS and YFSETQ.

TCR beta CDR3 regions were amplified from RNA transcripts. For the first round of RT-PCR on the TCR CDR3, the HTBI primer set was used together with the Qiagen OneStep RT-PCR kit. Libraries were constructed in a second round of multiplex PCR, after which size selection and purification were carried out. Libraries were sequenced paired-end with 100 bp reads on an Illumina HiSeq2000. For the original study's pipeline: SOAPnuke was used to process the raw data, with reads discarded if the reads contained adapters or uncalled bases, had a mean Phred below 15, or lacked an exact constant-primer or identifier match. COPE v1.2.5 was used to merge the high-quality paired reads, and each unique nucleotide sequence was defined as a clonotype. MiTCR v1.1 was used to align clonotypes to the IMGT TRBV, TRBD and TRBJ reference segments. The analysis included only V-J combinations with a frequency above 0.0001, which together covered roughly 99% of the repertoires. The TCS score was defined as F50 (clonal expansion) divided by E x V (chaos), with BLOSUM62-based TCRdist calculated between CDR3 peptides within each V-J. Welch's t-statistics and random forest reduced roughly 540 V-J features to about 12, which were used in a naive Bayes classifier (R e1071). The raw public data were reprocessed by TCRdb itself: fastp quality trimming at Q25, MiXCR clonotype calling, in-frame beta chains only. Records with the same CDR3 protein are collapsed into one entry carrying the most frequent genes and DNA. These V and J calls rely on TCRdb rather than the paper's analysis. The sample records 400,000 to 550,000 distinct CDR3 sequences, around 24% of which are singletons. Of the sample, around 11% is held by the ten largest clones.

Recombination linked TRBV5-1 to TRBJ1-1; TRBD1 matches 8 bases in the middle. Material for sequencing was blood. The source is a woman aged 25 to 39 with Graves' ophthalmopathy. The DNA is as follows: TGCGCCAGCAGTTTTCTGGACAGGGAGACTGAAGCTTTCTTT. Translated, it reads CASSFLDRETEAFF. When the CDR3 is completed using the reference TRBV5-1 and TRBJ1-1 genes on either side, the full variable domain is KAGVTQTPRYLIKTRGQQVTLSCSPISGHRSVSWYQQTPGQGLQFLFEYFSETQRNKGNFPGRFSGRQFSNSRSEMNVSTLELGDSALYLCASSFLDRETEAFFGQGTRLTVV.